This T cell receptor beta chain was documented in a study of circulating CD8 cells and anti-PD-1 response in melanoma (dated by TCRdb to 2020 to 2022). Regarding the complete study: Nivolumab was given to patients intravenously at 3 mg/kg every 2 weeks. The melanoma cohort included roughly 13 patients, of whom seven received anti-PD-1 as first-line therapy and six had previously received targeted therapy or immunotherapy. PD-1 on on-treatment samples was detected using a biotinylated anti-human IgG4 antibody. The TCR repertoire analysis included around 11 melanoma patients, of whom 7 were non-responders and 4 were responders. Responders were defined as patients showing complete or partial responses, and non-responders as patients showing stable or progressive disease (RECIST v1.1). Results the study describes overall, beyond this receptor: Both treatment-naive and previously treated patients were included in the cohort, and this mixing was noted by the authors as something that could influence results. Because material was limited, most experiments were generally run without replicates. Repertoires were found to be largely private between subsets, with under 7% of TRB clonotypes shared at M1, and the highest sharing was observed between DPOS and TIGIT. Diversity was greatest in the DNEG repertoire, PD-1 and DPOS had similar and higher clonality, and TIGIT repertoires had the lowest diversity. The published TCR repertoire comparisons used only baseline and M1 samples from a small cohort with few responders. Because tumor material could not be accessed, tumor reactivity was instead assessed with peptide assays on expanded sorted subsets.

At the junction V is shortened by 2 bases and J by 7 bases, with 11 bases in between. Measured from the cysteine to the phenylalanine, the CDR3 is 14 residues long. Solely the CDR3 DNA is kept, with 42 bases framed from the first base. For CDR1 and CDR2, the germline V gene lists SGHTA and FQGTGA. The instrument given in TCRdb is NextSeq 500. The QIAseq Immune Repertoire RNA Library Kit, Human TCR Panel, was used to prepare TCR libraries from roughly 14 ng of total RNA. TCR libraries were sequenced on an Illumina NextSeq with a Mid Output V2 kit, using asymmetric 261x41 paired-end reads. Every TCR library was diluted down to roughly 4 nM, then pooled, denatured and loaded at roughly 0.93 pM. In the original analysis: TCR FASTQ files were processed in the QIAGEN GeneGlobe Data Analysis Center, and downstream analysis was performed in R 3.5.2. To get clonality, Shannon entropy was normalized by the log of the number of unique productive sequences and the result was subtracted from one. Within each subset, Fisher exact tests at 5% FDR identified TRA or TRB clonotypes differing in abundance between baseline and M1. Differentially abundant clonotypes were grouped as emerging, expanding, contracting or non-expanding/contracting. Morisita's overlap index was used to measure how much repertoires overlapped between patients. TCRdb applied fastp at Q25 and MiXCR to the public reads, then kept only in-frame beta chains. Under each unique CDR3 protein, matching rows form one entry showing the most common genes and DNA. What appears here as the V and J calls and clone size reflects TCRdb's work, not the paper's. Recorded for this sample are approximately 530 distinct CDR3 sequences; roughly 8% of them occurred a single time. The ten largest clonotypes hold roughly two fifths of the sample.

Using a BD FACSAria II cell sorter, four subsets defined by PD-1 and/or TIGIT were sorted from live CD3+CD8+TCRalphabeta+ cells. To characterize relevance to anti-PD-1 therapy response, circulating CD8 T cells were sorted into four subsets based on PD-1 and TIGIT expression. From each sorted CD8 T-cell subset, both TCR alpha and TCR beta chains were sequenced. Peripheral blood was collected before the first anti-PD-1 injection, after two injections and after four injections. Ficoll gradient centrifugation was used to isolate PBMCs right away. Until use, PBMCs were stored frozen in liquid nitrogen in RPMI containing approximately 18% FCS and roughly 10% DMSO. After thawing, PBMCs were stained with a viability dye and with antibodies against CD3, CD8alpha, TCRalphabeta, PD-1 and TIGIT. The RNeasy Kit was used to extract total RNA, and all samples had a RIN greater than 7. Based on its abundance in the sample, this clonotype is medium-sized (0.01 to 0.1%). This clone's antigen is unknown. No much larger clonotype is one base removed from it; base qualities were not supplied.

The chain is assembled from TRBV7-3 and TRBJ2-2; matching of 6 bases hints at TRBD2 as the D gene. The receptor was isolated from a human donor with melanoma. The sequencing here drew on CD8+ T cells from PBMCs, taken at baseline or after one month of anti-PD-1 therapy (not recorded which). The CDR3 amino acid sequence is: CASSLVGSGGELFF. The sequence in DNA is TGTGCCAGCAGCTTAGTGGGTAGCGGCGGGGAGCTGTTTTTT.